The 8 T cell receptor beta chains reported below all come from one sample, sequenced in a study of tissue T cells after allogeneic stem cell transplantation. Profiled with immunoSEQ multiplex PCR; TCRdb holds only in-frame clones, not every one. Counted here are 4,600 or so clones, approximately 48% occurring once; the ten biggest clones make up 15% to 20%. Time point specified: mouse harvest day 14 after allogeneic transplant. Each mouse received 10^7 T-cell-depleted marrow cells plus 10^6 splenic CD5+ T cells by tail vein. Sequencing used lymph node tissue. These receptors were obtained from a female BALB/c mouse given C57BL/6 T cells with graft-versus-host disease after an allogeneic hematopoietic cell transplant.

On this clone: Germline and genes: mouse. Sequencing ends 1 residue short of the CDR3 end; the germline J gene provides the rest. This chain uses TRBV14 with TRBJ2-1; TRBD2 matches at 8 bases. Germline CDR1 is SGHDT and CDR2 is FRDEAV. The CDR3 totals 14 residues. After removal of 2 bases from V and 6 bases from J, the junction contained 4 bases not matched to a gene. CDR3 loop: CASSFGGGCAEQFF. The DNA read from the CDR3 is TGTGCCAGCAGTTTTGGGGGGGGCTGTGCTGAGCAGTTC.

As concerns this clone: All gene names here are mouse names. The CDR3 end lies 1 residue beyond the end of the read and is filled in from the germline J gene. J is TRBJ2-2 and V is TRBV14; possibly TRBD1 or TRBD2 for D (6 bases each). The germline gives CDR1 SGHDT, CDR2 FRDEAV. The CDR3 consists of 13 residues. V gave up 3 bases and J gave up 5 bases, with 8 bases separating them. The sequenced part of the CDR3 DNA is TGTGCCAGCAGTTGGGGGCGAACCGGGCAGCTCTAC. It is translated as CASSWGRTGQLY. The complete CDR3 sequence is CASSWGRTGQLYF.

As regards this clone: Gene names denote mouse genes. Sequencing ends 1 residue short of the CDR3 end; the germline J gene provides the rest. The V and J genes are TRBV13-1 and TRBJ2-2; D not resolved. The CDR3 extends over 12 amino acids. Germline CDR1 and CDR2: NSHNY and SYGAGN. Trimming pared 3 bases from V and 5 bases from J, leaving 5 bases between. The CDR3 sequence: CASSGRTGQLYF. The DNA read from the CDR3 is TGTGCCAGCAGTGGGAGGACCGGGCAGCTCTAC.

Worth noting for this clone: Gene names refer to mouse genes. The part of the CDR3 DNA that was read is TGTGCCAGCAGTCCCCAGGGGGATTCCTATAATTCGCCCCTCTAC. It yields the protein CASSPQGDSYNSPLY. The CDR3, in full, reads CASSPQGDSYNSPLYF. The J gene is TRBJ1-6, the V gene TRBV26; 7 bases are shared with TRBD1. The read halts 1 residue ahead of the CDR3 end, with the missing end drawn from the germline J gene. TRBJ1-6 carries the ORF label, with uncertain function. Germline V lookup: CDR1 KGHPV, CDR2 FQNQEV (reference sequence). The trim removed 4 bases at V and 0 bases at J, leaving 3 bases unmatched. This CDR3 has 16 amino acids.

For this clone: Genes here carry mouse names. The read halts 1 residue ahead of the CDR3 end, with the missing end drawn from the germline J gene. The genes are TRBV4 and TRBJ2-1; 8 bases are shared with TRBD2. The CDR3 length is 14 residues. V gave up 6 bases and J gave up 2 bases; unmatched junction bases: 3. Germline loops: CDR1 LGHDT, CDR2 YNNKQL (reference sequence). The sequenced CDR3 bases are TGTGCCAGCAGTTTACTGGGGGACTATGCTGAGCAGTTC. Protein sequence: CASSLLGDYAEQF. The CDR3 reads in full as CASSLLGDYAEQFF.

With regard to this clone: All gene names here are mouse names. The sequence runs out 1 residue before the end of the CDR3; the remainder is reconstructed from the germline J gene. The chain carries TRBV26 and TRBJ2-5, with 7 bases lining up with TRBD2. This CDR3 has 14 amino acids. V was pared by 0 bases and J by 3 bases, with 0 bases of the junction left unmatched. The germline CDR1 and CDR2 sequences are KGHPV and FQNQEV (reference sequence). CDR3 DNA (partial): TGTGCCAGCAGTCTGTCTGGGGGGCAAGACACCCAGTAC. This gives the protein CASSLSGGQDTQY. The whole CDR3 sequence is CASSLSGGQDTQYF.

Comments on this clone: The gene symbols are mouse symbols. CDR3 protein: CASSLDLDTGQLYF. CDR3 DNA (partial): TGTGCAAGCAGCTTAGATCTCGACACCGGGCAGCTCTAC. V is TRBV16 and J is TRBJ2-2, with D unclear. The read ends 1 residue before the CDR3 terminus; that terminus is restored from the germline J gene. This CDR3 is built from 14 residues. V lost 0 bases and J 3 bases, leaving 5 bases between the germline ends. Germline V gene data show CDR1 as SGHSA and CDR2 as FRNQAP.

This clone is labeled medium-sized. Genes and germline are mouse. Sequencing ends 1 residue short of the CDR3 end; the germline J gene provides the rest. This rearrangement joins TRBV17 to TRBJ2-2; 9 positions match TRBD1. The germline CDR1 and CDR2 sequences are MNHDT and YYDKIL. V shed 6 bases, J shed 3 bases, and the junction held 2 bases outside the gene matches. CDR3 length: 14 amino acids. The sequenced CDR3 bases are TGTGCTAGCAGACGGGACAGGGACACCGGGCAGCTCTAC. Residues: CASRRDRDTGQLY. The CDR3 as a whole reads CASRRDRDTGQLYF.